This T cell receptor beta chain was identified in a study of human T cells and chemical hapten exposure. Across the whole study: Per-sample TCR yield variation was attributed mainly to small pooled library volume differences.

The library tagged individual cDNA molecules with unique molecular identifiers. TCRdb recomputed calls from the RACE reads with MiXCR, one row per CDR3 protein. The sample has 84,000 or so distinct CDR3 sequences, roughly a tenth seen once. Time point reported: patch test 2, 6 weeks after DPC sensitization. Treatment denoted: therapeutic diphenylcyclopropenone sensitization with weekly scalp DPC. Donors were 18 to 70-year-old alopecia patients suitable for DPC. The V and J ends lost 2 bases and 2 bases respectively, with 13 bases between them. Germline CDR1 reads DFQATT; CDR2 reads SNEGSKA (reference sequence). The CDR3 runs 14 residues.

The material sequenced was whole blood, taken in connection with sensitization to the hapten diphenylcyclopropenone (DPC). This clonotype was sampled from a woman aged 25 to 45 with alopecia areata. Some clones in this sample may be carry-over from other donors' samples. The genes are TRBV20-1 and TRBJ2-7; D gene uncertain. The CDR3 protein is CSARLPGRTYEQYF. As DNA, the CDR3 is TGCAGTGCTAGATTGCCAGGCCGTACCTACGAGCAGTACTTC.